A selection of T cell receptor beta chains follows, all from one sample in a study of T cell changes during pregnancy in multiple sclerosis. Some clones are missing from TCRdb's copy, which holds only in-frame ones; the method was immunoSEQ multiplex PCR. The sample lists fewer than 50,000 clones, roughly nine tenths occurring once. The sample consisted of CD8+ T cells from peripheral blood mononuclear cells, taken after pregnancy. The receptors shown here come from a female donor with multiple sclerosis, enrolled in a pregnancy study. Each CDR3 is given with its conserved first and last residue. A D gene is named only where the DNA matches it firmly. For some rows the clone size is stated as once, few or many, or as a class when expanded; others skip it.

size,V,length,D,J,CDR3,DNA
.,TRBV2,15,TRBD2,TRBJ2-5,CASRPGTSGVETQYF,TGTGCCAGCAGACCTGGGACTAGCGGGGTTGAGACCCAGTACTTC
once,TRBV7-3,14,TRBD2,TRBJ2-3,CASSFGGGADTQYF,TGTGCCAGCAGCTTTGGTGGGGGGGCAGATACGCAGTATTTT
.,TRBV27,15,.,TRBJ2-7,CASSPRQTFSYEQYF,TGTGCCAGCAGTCCAAGACAGACATTCTCCTACGAGCAGTACTTC
.,TRBV6-1,13,.,TRBJ2-7,CASREGSTYEQYF,TGTGCCAGCCGCGAGGGCTCGACCTACGAGCAGTACTTC
.,TRBV13,16,TRBD1,TRBJ2-2,CASSPLGQGYTGELFF,TGTGCCAGCAGTCCTCTGGGACAGGGGTACACCGGGGAGCTGTTTTTT
once,TRBV19,13,TRBD1,TRBJ1-1,CASSIPRTGAAFF,TGTGCCAGTAGTATACCTCGGACAGGGGCAGCTTTCTTT
.,TRBV13,14,.,TRBJ1-2,CASSFYLYRDGYTF,TGTGCCAGCAGCTTCTACCTATACAGGGATGGCTACACCTTC
.,TRBV11-2,11,.,TRBJ2-2,CASTDTGELFF,TGTGCCAGCACCGACACCGGGGAGCTGTTTTTT
.,TRBV9,13,TRBD2,TRBJ2-5,CASSGGGGETQYF,TGTGCCAGCAGCGGGGGGGGAGGAGAGACCCAGTACTTC
.,TRBV10-1,15,.,TRBJ1-2,CASRCETDRSDGYTF,TGCGCCAGCAGGTGCGAAACGGACAGATCGGATGGCTACACCTTC
.,TRBV4-1,11,TRBD2,TRBJ2-1,CASSQGLEQFF,TGCGCCAGCAGCCAGGGACTAGAGCAGTTCTTC
.,TRBV9,16,.,TRBJ2-1,CASSPPGGPAYNEQFF,TGTGCCAGCAGCCCCCCCGGGGGGCCGGCCTACAATGAGCAGTTCTTC
.,TRBV10-3,16,TRBD1,TRBJ1-2,CAISELRGTGAYGYTF,TGTGCCATCAGTGAGCTGAGGGGGACAGGGGCCTATGGCTACACCTTC
.,TRBV2,13,TRBD1,TRBJ2-5,CASSDTGEETQYF,TGTGCCAGCAGTGATACAGGGGAAGAGACCCAGTACTTC
.,TRBV2,15,.,TRBJ1-6,CASSAGSSYNSPLHF,TGTGCCAGCAGTGCGGGAAGCTCCTATAATTCACCCCTCCACTTT
.,TRBV11-2,14,.,TRBJ2-7,CASSLGGGAIEQYF,TGTGCCAGCAGCTTAGGGGGCGGGGCGATCGAGCAGTACTTC
.,TRBV7-9,14,TRBD1,TRBJ1-1,CASSYATGDTEAFF,TGTGCCAGCAGTTACGCTACAGGGGACACTGAAGCTTTCTTT
.,TRBV11-2,13,.,TRBJ1-4,CATRPDSNEKLFF,TGTGCCACCCGGCCGGACTCTAATGAAAAACTGTTTTTT
.,TRBV7-8,14,.,TRBJ1-5,CASSLELPTQPQHF,TGTGCCAGCAGCTTAGAACTGCCCACTCAGCCCCAGCATTTT
.,TRBV9,15,.,TRBJ1-6,CASSVGSSYNSPLHF,TGTGCCAGCAGCGTGGGGAGCTCCTATAATTCACCCCTCCACTTT
.,TRBV2,16,TRBD1,TRBJ1-5,CASSGTGDVGHQPQHF,TGTGCCAGCAGTGGAACAGGGGACGTCGGTCATCAGCCCCAGCATTTT
.,TRBV27,13,.,TRBJ2-2,CASSWGYTGELFF,TGTGCCAGCAGTTGGGGCTACACCGGGGAGCTGTTTTTT
once,TRBV6-5,14,TRBD1,TRBJ1-1,CASTWGQGNTEAFF,TGTGCCAGCACCTGGGGACAGGGGAACACTGAAGCTTTCTTT
.,TRBV13,14,.,TRBJ2-7,CASSLSGEVYEQYF,TGTGCCAGCAGCTTATCAGGGGAAGTGTACGAGCAGTACTTC
.,TRBV4-2,16,TRBD1,TRBJ2-1,CASSQVSGTGGNEQFF,TGTGCCAGCAGCCAAGTTTCGGGGACAGGGGGCAATGAGCAGTTCTTC
.,TRBV7-9,13,TRBD1,TRBJ2-1,CASSPFTGGEQFF,TGTGCCAGCAGCCCATTCACAGGGGGTGAGCAGTTCTTC
.,TRBV9,14,TRBD1,TRBJ1-5,CASSPAGGNQPQHF,TGTGCCAGCTCACCGGCAGGGGGTAATCAGCCCCAGCATTTT
.,TRBV5-3,18,TRBD1,TRBJ1-1,CARSLRTGENYFYTEAFF,TGTGCCAGAAGCTTGCGGACAGGGGAGAATTACTTTTACACTGAAGCTTTCTTT
.,TRBV7-6,17,TRBD2,TRBJ2-1,CASSLVVGTRERVEQFF,TGTGCCAGCAGCTTAGTTGTTGGGACTAGGGAGCGGGTTGAGCAGTTCTTC
.,TRBV27,13,.,TRBJ2-2,CASSSGVPGELFF,TGTGCCAGCAGTTCGGGAGTGCCCGGGGAGCTGTTTTTT
.,TRBV9,13,.,TRBJ1-1,CASSALTRSGAFF,TGTGCCAGCAGCGCCCTAACCCGGAGCGGGGCTTTCTTT
.,TRBV29-1,13,TRBD2,TRBJ2-3,CSVGSGEEDTQYF,TGCAGCGTTGGTAGCGGGGAAGAAGATACGCAGTATTTT
.,TRBV10-3,15,TRBD1,TRBJ2-7,CAISEADRLTYEQYF,TGTGCCATCAGTGAGGCGGACAGGTTAACCTACGAGCAGTACTTC
once,TRBV5-6,15,.,TRBJ1-5,CASSFMTGNNQPQHF,TGTGCCAGCAGCTTTATGACAGGTAACAATCAGCCCCAGCATTTT
.,TRBV9,16,.,TRBJ2-1,CASSVGGGVEVNEQFF,TGTGCCAGCAGCGTAGGAGGGGGGGTAGAGGTCAATGAGCAGTTCTTC
.,TRBV9,16,TRBD2,TRBJ2-3,CASSDRTSGGQSTQYF,TGTGCCAGCAGCGACCGGACTAGCGGGGGGCAATCAACGCAGTATTTT
.,TRBV6-9,13,TRBD1,TRBJ1-1,CASFRTGRTEAFF,TGTGCCAGCTTCCGGACAGGTCGAACTGAAGCTTTCTTT
.,TRBV7-9,15,TRBD1,TRBJ1-1,CASSFRDRGQVGAFF,TGTGCCAGCAGCTTCCGGGACAGGGGGCAAGTAGGAGCTTTCTTT
.,TRBV4-1,14,TRBD1,TRBJ2-5,CASSPPTGEETQYF,TGCGCCAGCAGCCCACCCACAGGGGAAGAGACCCAGTACTTC
.,TRBV6-5,15,TRBD1,TRBJ1-1,CASSYLSGGAGEAFF,TGTGCCAGCAGTTACTTATCAGGGGGCGCGGGCGAAGCTTTCTTT
.,TRBV9,16,.,TRBJ2-2,CASTPRAGSNTGELFF,TGTGCCAGCACCCCCAGGGCAGGGTCGAACACCGGGGAGCTGTTTTTT
.,TRBV28,16,.,TRBJ2-1,CASSPTVLRTWNEQFF,TGTGCCAGCAGTCCGACCGTATTGAGGACTTGGAATGAGCAGTTCTTC
.,TRBV9,15,.,TRBJ1-2,CASSSREGLAYGYTF,TGTGCCAGCAGCTCTCGGGAGGGTTTAGCCTATGGCTACACCTTC
.,TRBV6-5,15,TRBD1,TRBJ2-7,CASSYSGQGGDEQYF,TGTGCCAGCAGTTACTCGGGACAGGGGGGCGACGAGCAGTACTTC
.,TRBV7-3,15,.,TRBJ2-3,CASSPVGGGTDTQYF,TGTGCCAGCAGCCCCGTCGGCGGGGGCACAGATACGCAGTATTTT
.,TRBV10-3,13,TRBD1,TRBJ2-7,CAIRGTDPYEQYF,TGTGCCATCAGGGGGACAGACCCCTACGAGCAGTACTTC
.,TRBV13,15,.,TRBJ1-5,CASSLGRTPNQPQHF,TGTGCCAGCAGCTTAGGGAGGACACCTAATCAGCCCCAGCATTTT
.,TRBV15,15,TRBD2,TRBJ2-5,CATSTWRGYQETQYF,TGTGCCACCAGCACGTGGCGGGGGTACCAAGAGACCCAGTACTTC
.,TRBV15,16,.,TRBJ1-5,CATSRDVGRAPQPQHF,TGTGCCACCAGCAGAGATGTGGGCAGGGCCCCCCAGCCCCAGCATTTT
.,TRBV11-2,17,.,TRBJ2-1,CASSSSDGEISYNEQFF,TGTGCCAGCAGCTCGTCGGACGGGGAGATCTCCTACAATGAGCAGTTCTTC
.,TRBV19,14,.,TRBJ1-5,CASSIRDFYQPQHF,TGTGCCAGTAGTATCAGGGATTTCTATCAGCCCCAGCATTTT